The next 30 T cell receptor beta chains were all read from a single sample in a study of CD8+ T cells in alopecia areata. Extraction and reverse transcription of RNA yielded cDNA as the sequencing template. The repertoire was sequenced with immunoSEQ multiplex PCR; TCRdb's copy has only in-frame clones and lacks some. This table has some 170,000 clones, 59% appearing once. This specimen was CD4+ T cells sorted from blood, taken at week 0. The receptors shown here come from a human donor with alopecia areata.

The chain's CDR3 is CSVEKGGGYGYTF. The CDR3 DNA sequence: TGCAGCGTTGAAAAGGGTGGTGGCTATGGCTACACCTTC. The chain carries TRBV29-1 and TRBJ1-2; D is unclear. Germline loops: CDR1 SQVTM, CDR2 ANQGSEA. The V end was cut by 2 bases, the J end by 4 bases, with 11 bases between. The CDR3 runs 13 residues.

V is TRBV4-1 and J is TRBJ1-6; tentatively, D is TRBD1 (6 bases). The CDR3 contains 15 residues. Germline lookup yields CDR1 MGHRA and CDR2 YSYEKL. V was shortened by 6 bases and J by 9 bases, with 18 bases between the two germline ends. CDR3 DNA: TGCGCCAGCAGGAAGGTGGGGGGCGAGGGTTCACCCCTCCACTTT. Amino acid sequence: CASRKVGGEGSPLHF.

This clone was picked up one time. The genes are TRBV2 and TRBJ2-5; D is undetermined. The CDR3 covers 13 residues. V was shortened by 7 bases and J by 5 bases, with 14 bases between the two germline ends. In germline, CDR1 is SNHLY, CDR2 FYNNEI. CDR3 residues: CASNRDLAETQYF. The CDR3 nucleotides are TGTGCCAGCAACCGAGACTTGGCGGAGACCCAGTACTTC.

The V and J genes are TRBV7-6 and TRBJ1-5; D might be TRBD1 (6 bases). Germline V gives CDR1 SGHVS, CDR2 FNYEAQ. V was cut by 5 bases and J by 5 bases, with 19 bases left in between. The CDR3 has 16 residues. CDR3 sequence reads: CASSIHRAERDQPQHF. The DNA of the CDR3 is TGTGCCAGCAGCATCCACAGGGCGGAGAGGGATCAGCCCCAGCATTTT.

This rearrangement joins TRBV19 to TRBJ2-7; D call uncertain. Trimming took off 4 bases at V and 3 bases at J, with 10 bases between the two ends. There are 13 residues in the CDR3. Germline V gene sequence: CDR1 LNHDA, CDR2 SQIVND (reference sequence). The CDR3 loop is CASSTYDHYEQYF. The CDR3 DNA reads TGTGCCAGTAGTACGTACGACCACTACGAGCAGTACTTC.

V usage is TRBV4-1 and J usage is TRBJ1-1, with D maybe TRBD1 (6 bases). The CDR3 contains 12 residues. The V gene lost 3 bases and the J gene lost 8 bases, with 10 bases spanning the gap. Germline CDR1 reads MGHRA; CDR2 reads YSYEKL. The DNA of the CDR3 is TGCGCCAGCAGCCAGGATGACAGGGAAGCTTTCTTT. Residues: CASSQDDREAFF.

J is TRBJ1-2 and V is TRBV5-6; possible D gene TRBD1, 5 bases. The CDR3 has 15 amino acids. V shed 1 base and J shed 5 bases, with 15 bases lying between them. Germline V gene data show CDR1 as SGHDT and CDR2 as YYEEEE. CDR3 loop: CASSLHNRREYGYTF. The CDR3 DNA follows: TGTGCCAGCAGCTTGCACAACAGGCGGGAATATGGCTACACCTTC.

The gene calls are TRBV18 and TRBJ1-1, with TRBD1 matching 9 bases. J lost 3 bases, V lost 0 bases, and 5 bases had no gene match. CDR1 KGHSH and CDR2 LQKENI come from the germline V gene. This CDR3 is 16 amino acids long. As DNA, the CDR3 is TGTGCCAGCTCACCACCTGGGACAGGGAGGGACACTGAAGCTTTCTTT. Amino acids: CASSPPGTGRDTEAFF. The full variable domain, with the rest looked up from reference TRBV18 and TRBJ1-1, is NAGVMQNPRHLVRRRGQEARLRCSPMKGHSHVYWYRQLPEEGLKFMVYLQKENIIDESGMPKERFSAEFPKEGPSILRIQQVVRGDSAAYFCASSPPGTGRDTEAFFGQGTRLTVV.

This clone showed up many times. This CDR3 reads CASTLGGEGSYEQYF. In DNA, the CDR3 is TGTGCCAGCACCCTAGGGGGGGAGGGCTCCTACGAGCAGTACTTC. The rearrangement uses TRBV7-9 and TRBJ2-7; the D gene is possibly TRBD2 (7 bases). Germline V gene data show CDR1 as SEHNR and CDR2 as FQNEAQ (reference sequence). Trimming removed 7 bases at V and 0 bases at J, with 16 bases between. The CDR3 length is 15 residues. Together with reference TRBV7-9 and TRBJ2-7, the CDR3 gives the full variable domain: DTGVSQNPRHKITKRGQNVTFRCDPISEHNRLYWYRQTLGQGPEFLTYFQNEAQLEKSRLLSDRFSAERPKGSFSTLEIQRTEQGDSAMYLCASTLGGEGSYEQYFGPGTRLTVT.

This chain links TRBV29-1 with TRBJ1-1; maybe TRBD1 (6 bases). The CDR3 is made up of 13 amino acids. CDR1 is SQVTM, CDR2 ANQGSEA, per germline. V was trimmed by 6 bases and J by 4 bases, leaving 15 bases between them. This CDR3 is CSVLQGWGTEAFF. DNA for the CDR3: TGCAGCGTATTACAGGGTTGGGGCACTGAAGCTTTCTTT.

The CDR3 DNA follows: TGTGCCAGCAGCTTGATGTCGGCGACCCAGTACTTC. It is translated as CASSLMSATQYF. V gene TRBV7-2 combines with J gene TRBJ2-5; the D is unclear. CDR1 SGHTA and CDR2 FQGNSA come from the germline V gene. The CDR3 sequence is 12 residues long. Trimming removed 3 bases at V and 7 bases at J, with 9 bases between.

The chain uses TRBV2 and TRBJ2-5; TRBD2 is a possible D gene (6 bases). Trimming pared 2 bases from V and 10 bases from J, leaving 11 bases between. This CDR3 region has 12 residues. Germline CDR1 is SNHLY and CDR2 is FYNNEI. The CDR3 here is CASSESRGLQYF. CDR3 DNA: TGTGCCAGCAGTGAAAGTAGGGGACTCCAGTACTTC.

This chain links TRBV2 with TRBJ2-2; maybe TRBD1 (6 bases). The CDR3 contains 14 residues. The germline CDR1 and CDR2 sequences are SNHLY and FYNNEI. V was cut by 8 bases and J by 6 bases, with 16 bases left in between. The CDR3 region is CASDVTGRAGELFF. CDR3 DNA sequence: TGTGCCAGCGACGTCACAGGGCGGGCCGGGGAGCTGTTTTTT.

The rearrangement joins TRBV30 to TRBJ2-1, with D possibly called TRBD1 or TRBD2 (6 bases each). The CDR3 runs to 14 residues. Germline V gene data show CDR1 as GTSNPN and CDR2 as SVGIG (reference sequence). V dropped 7 bases and J dropped 7 bases, with 20 bases sitting between them. Here the CDR3 DNA reads TGTGCCTTACAGGGACTCGTCGTGTCAAATGAGCAGTTCTTC. Translating it yields CALQGLVVSNEQFF.

The chain is built from TRBV7-8 and TRBJ2-2; D call uncertain. CDR1 and CDR2 (germline): SGHVS, FQNEAQ. The germline V and J ends were trimmed by 1 base and 7 bases, with 7 bases remaining between them. The CDR3 has 13 amino acids. The CDR3 DNA reads TGTGCCAGCAGCTTAGGAATCGGCGGGGAGCTGTTTTTT. Its translation is CASSLGIGGELFF.

V is TRBV7-9 and J is TRBJ2-7, with TRBD1 identical over 7 bases. Losses at the gene ends were 1 base for V and 6 bases for J; bases not matched to a gene: 3. The CDR3 length is 13 residues. Germline V gene data show CDR1 as SEHNR and CDR2 as FQNEAQ (reference sequence). DNA for the CDR3: TGTGCCAGCAGCTTAGACAGGGGCTTCGAGCAGTACTTC. Its protein is CASSLDRGFEQYF.

This chain uses TRBV18 with TRBJ1-2; D might be TRBD1 (6 bases). CDR1 KGHSH and CDR2 LQKENI come from the germline V gene. With 3 bases removed from V and 3 bases from J, the gap between germline ends came to 8 bases. The CDR3 is 13 residues long. CDR3 in DNA: TGTGCCAGCTCACCGGACAGCGACTATGGCTACACCTTC. This codes for CASSPDSDYGYTF.

The CDR3 DNA is TGCGCCAGCAGCTGGGCAGGAAGAGACTATGGCTACACCTTC. It translates to CASSWAGRDYGYTF. The chain employs TRBV5-1 and TRBJ1-2; D uncertain. Germline values: CDR1 SGHRS, CDR2 YFSETQ. V lost 3 bases to trimming and J lost 3 bases, with 12 bases between them. The length of the CDR3 is 14 residues.

The CDR3, as DNA: TGTGCCTGGAGTAGATCGGGGTACGAGGAAGCTTTCTTT. As protein: CAWSRSGYEEAFF. The J gene is TRBJ1-1, the V gene TRBV30; the D is unclear. The CDR3 is 13 amino acids. V lost 2 bases, J lost 8 bases, and 15 bases lay in between. CDR1 and CDR2 from the germline V gene are GTSNPN and SVGIG (reference sequence).

The chain recombines TRBV5-1 with TRBJ1-2; D not certain. The CDR3 sequence is 13 residues long. The V end lost 4 bases, the J end lost 4 bases, and 11 bases lay between the germline ends. Germline-derived CDR1 and CDR2 are SGHRS and YFSETQ. The CDR3 protein is CASSGVSFYGYTF. The CDR3 nucleotides read TGCGCCAGCAGCGGGGTCTCTTTCTATGGCTACACCTTC.

The rearrangement joins TRBV25-1 to TRBJ1-2; perhaps TRBD1 as D (5 bases). The CDR3 sequence is 15 residues long. Germline CDR1 and CDR2: MGHDK and SYGVNS. Deletions cut 2 bases from V and 4 bases from J, with 14 bases between. The CDR3 DNA is TGTGCCAGCAGTGAAAGGGGCAGGGCCCTCTATGGCTACACCTTC. Its protein is CASSERGRALYGYTF.

V usage is TRBV29-1 and J usage is TRBJ1-1; no firm D call. Trimming left V 1 base short and J 0 bases short, with 6 bases between. The CDR3 has 13 amino acids. The germline V gene encodes CDR1 SQVTM and CDR2 ANQGSEA. The CDR3 region has the DNA TGCAGCGTTGAAGGACGGGTGAACACTGAAGCTTTCTTT. Translation gives CSVEGRVNTEAFF.

The gene calls are TRBV4-2 and TRBJ2-6; TRBD1 might be the D (6 bases). Per the germline V gene, CDR1 is LGHNA and CDR2 is YNFKEQ. V was pared by 0 bases and J by 0 bases, with 15 bases between. The CDR3 covers 19 residues. The CDR3 nucleotides read TGTGCCAGCAGCCAAGATCGGGCAGGGGCTACCTCTGGGGCCAACGTCCTGACTTTC. It codes for CASSQDRAGATSGANVLTF.

This rearrangement joins TRBV30 to TRBJ2-3, with a weak D call TRBD1 (5 bases). The CDR3 runs to 14 residues. Trimming stripped 1 base from V and 0 bases from J, with 8 bases between. CDR1 is GTSNPN, CDR2 SVGIG, per germline (reference sequence). The CDR3 protein is CAWSGPGSTDTQYF. For the CDR3, the DNA is TGTGCCTGGAGTGGACCAGGGAGCACAGATACGCAGTATTTT.

Details on this clone: At one boundary the junction diverges from the germline segment, which might be a read error. The chain is built from TRBV7-7 and TRBJ1-1; no clear D gene. This CDR3 comprises 13 residues. Germline V gene sequence: CDR1 SSHAT, CDR2 FNYEAQ (reference sequence). The CDR3 region is CASSLDVNTEAFF. The CDR3 DNA is TGTGCTAGCAGCTTAGACGTGAACACTGAAGCTTTCTTT.

This clone has a count of ten or more. This chain joins TRBV29-1 and TRBJ2-7; D is possibly TRBD2 (5 bases). The V gene's germline CDR1 is SQVTM and CDR2 ANQGSEA. The CDR3 is made up of 14 amino acids. The ends were cut back, 6 bases at V and 0 bases at J, with 15 bases in the middle. This CDR3 is CSVRLVGSSYEQYF. DNA for the CDR3: TGCAGCGTGCGCCTAGTTGGGAGCTCCTACGAGCAGTACTTC.

The chain recombines TRBV25-1 with TRBJ1-1; D is undetermined. Germline CDR1 reads MGHDK; CDR2 reads SYGVNS. The germline V and J ends were trimmed by 6 bases and 4 bases, with 12 bases remaining between them. This CDR3 has 13 amino acids. The CDR3 spells CASSNKLVTEAFF. CDR3 bases: TGTGCCAGCAGCAACAAACTAGTCACTGAAGCTTTCTTT.

The rearrangement joins TRBV4-1 to TRBJ2-3; D is unclear. This CDR3 has 14 residues. Germline CDR1 and CDR2: MGHRA and YSYEKL. Trimming left V 4 bases short and J 5 bases short, with 13 bases between. The CDR3 here is CASSLLGPLDTQYF. Written as DNA, the CDR3 is TGCGCCAGCAGCCTCCTGGGCCCCTTAGATACGCAGTATTTT.

This clone showed up just a few times. The CDR3 DNA is TGTGCCAGCAGTGAAAGGGGGGAGAGGGATGGCTACACCTTC. This gives the protein CASSERGERDGYTF. J is TRBJ1-2 and V is TRBV6-1, with a possible D match to TRBD1 (6 bases). Germline V gene data show CDR1 as MNHNS and CDR2 as SASEGT. V dropped 2 bases and J dropped 6 bases, with 13 bases sitting between them. The CDR3 runs 14 residues.

The rearrangement uses TRBV4-1 and TRBJ2-5; D unclear. Trimming shortened V by 3 bases and J by 0 bases, and 11 bases separated the two germline ends. The CDR3 extends over 15 amino acids. Germline CDR1 MGHRA, CDR2 YSYEKL. This chain's CDR3 is CASSQDGTNQETQYF. In DNA form, the CDR3 reads TGCGCCAGCAGCCAGGATGGAACCAACCAAGAGACCCAGTACTTC.